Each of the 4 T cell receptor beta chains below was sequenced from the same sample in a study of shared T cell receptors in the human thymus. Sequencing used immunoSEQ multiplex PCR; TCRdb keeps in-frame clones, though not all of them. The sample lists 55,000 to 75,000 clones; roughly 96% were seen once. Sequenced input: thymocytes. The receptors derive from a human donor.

CDR3 protein: CATGFYETQYF. CDR3 in DNA: TGTGCCACAGGTTTTTATGAGACCCAGTACTTC. The rearrangement uses TRBV7-9 and TRBJ2-5; D gene ambiguous. Germline CDR1 SEHNR, CDR2 FQNEAQ (reference sequence). The CDR3 is made up of 11 amino acids. Trimming cost V 10 bases and J 5 bases, with 11 bases left between them.

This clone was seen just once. CDR3 in DNA: TGTGCCAGCAGCTTGCGAAGACCCGGGGGCAATGAGCAGTTCTTC. Translating it yields CASSLRRPGGNEQFF. J is TRBJ2-1 and V is TRBV7-6; tentatively, D is TRBD2 (6 bases). Per germline, CDR1 SGHVS and CDR2 FNYEAQ. The germline V and J ends were trimmed by 3 bases and 6 bases, with 15 bases remaining between them. The CDR3 totals 15 residues.

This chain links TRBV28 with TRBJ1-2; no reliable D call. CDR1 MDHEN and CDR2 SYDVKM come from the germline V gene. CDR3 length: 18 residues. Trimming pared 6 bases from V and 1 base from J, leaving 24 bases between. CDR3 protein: CASRVHTSNRGDNYGYTF. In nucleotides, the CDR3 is TGTGCCAGCAGGGTCCATACCAGTAACCGTGGAGATAACTATGGCTACACCTTC.

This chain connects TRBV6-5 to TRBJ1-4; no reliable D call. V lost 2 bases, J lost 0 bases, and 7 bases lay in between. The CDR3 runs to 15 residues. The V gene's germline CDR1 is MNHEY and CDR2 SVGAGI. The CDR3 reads CASSYKIATNEKLFF. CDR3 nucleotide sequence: TGTGCCAGCAGTTACAAGATTGCAACTAATGAAAAACTGTTTTTT.